This paragraph reports one T cell receptor (beta chain). The target antigen is unknown. This record belongs to a study of CD8+ T cells in alopecia areata. General study results and limits: When scalp samples are sequenced, resident alphabeta T cells of normal skin are also captured.

Sequencing used cDNA as its template, made by extracting RNA and reverse transcribing it. TCRdb keeps only in-frame clones here, not all; method: immunoSEQ multiplex PCR. The sample includes 100,000 to 130,000 clones, roughly 60% of them seen just once. This CDR3 region has 20 residues. The ends were cut back, 3 bases at V and 5 bases at J, with 26 bases in the middle. Germline V CDR1 and CDR2: KGHSH, LQKENI. The chain couples TRBV18 to TRBJ1-6, with a possible D match to TRBD1 (6 bases). The sequenced sample consisted of CD8+ T cells sorted from blood. The origin of this receptor is a human donor in good health. The CDR3 nucleotides are TGTGCCAGCTCACCTTTATTCCGCGGGGCAGGGGAGACTAATAATTCACCCCTCCACTTT. Encoded protein: CASSPLFRGAGETNNSPLHF.